The 26 T cell receptor beta chains in this list originate from one sample, sequenced in a study of T cell responses to AZD1222 COVID-19 vaccine. Sequenced by immunoSEQ multiplex PCR; TCRdb stores in-frame clones only, minus some. This sample carries 110,000 to 150,000 clones, around 90% of them seen once, and the ten largest clones take about 1.5%. The sample in question was peripheral blood, obtained on day 0 of AZD1222 vaccination. The receptors here all came from an adult in good health.

The CDR3 region has the DNA TGTGCCAGCAGTCCCCTATCCAGCGGAGATGGCTACACCTTC. Translation gives CASSPLSSGDGYTF. The J gene is TRBJ1-2, the V gene TRBV6-5, with no clear D. The V end was cut by 5 bases, the J end by 6 bases, with 16 bases between. The germline CDR1 and CDR2 sequences are MNHEY and SVGAGI. The CDR3 is made up of 14 amino acids.

DNA of the CDR3: TGCGCCAGCAGCTTGGATGAGGGTGGCTATGGCTACACCTTC. Encoded protein: CASSLDEGGYGYTF. The chain has TRBV5-1 and TRBJ1-2; D not certain. This CDR3 has 14 residues. Trimming left V 0 bases short and J 4 bases short, with 10 bases between. Looked up from germline, CDR1 is SGHRS and CDR2 is YFSETQ.

The rearrangement joins TRBV5-1 to TRBJ1-4, with D possibly being TRBD1 (5 bases). V shed 1 base and J shed 7 bases, with 14 bases lying between them. This CDR3 comprises 15 residues. Per germline, CDR1 SGHRS and CDR2 YFSETQ. CDR3 residues: CASSLSPTGGEKLFF. The CDR3 DNA sequence: TGCGCCAGCAGCTTGTCCCCCACAGGTGGTGAAAAACTGTTTTTT.

CDR3 sequence (DNA): TGTGCCAGCAACTTAGACAGGAACACTGAAGCTTTCTTT. Its protein is CASNLDRNTEAFF. This chain links TRBV2 with TRBJ1-1; the D gene is possibly TRBD1 (5 bases). V was trimmed by 7 bases and J by 1 base, leaving 10 bases between them. This CDR3 comprises 13 residues. Germline lookup yields CDR1 SNHLY and CDR2 FYNNEI.

This chain connects TRBV18 to TRBJ1-5; 8 nucleotides align to TRBD1. CDR1 is KGHSH and CDR2 is LQKENI in the germline V gene. The CDR3 is 16 amino acids. V trimming: 0 bases; J trimming: 4 bases; junction bases outside the gene matches: 5. The CDR3 sequence: CASSPPGRGPNQPQHF. CDR3 nucleotides: TGTGCCAGCTCACCACCGGGCAGGGGGCCTAATCAGCCCCAGCATTTT.

In DNA, the CDR3 is TGCGCCAGCCGGGACAGGGACCGTCATAATTCACCCCTCCACTTT. Encoded protein: CASRDRDRHNSPLHF. The chain couples TRBV5-1 to TRBJ1-6, with TRBD1 matching over 9 bases. V gave up 7 bases and J gave up 5 bases; unmatched junction bases: 7. Germline V lookup: CDR1 SGHRS, CDR2 YFSETQ. This CDR3 is built from 15 residues.

V usage is TRBV18 and J usage is TRBJ2-7; maybe TRBD2 (6 bases). Germline V gives CDR1 KGHSH, CDR2 LQKENI. CDR3 size: 13 residues. V was clipped by 2 bases and J by 7 bases, with 12 bases between them. CDR3 nucleotides: TGTGCCAGCTCACCAGTACCCCGGGGGGAGCAGTACTTC. It encodes CASSPVPRGEQYF.

This clone was observed a single time. The chain recombines TRBV4-1 with TRBJ1-1, with D unclear. The CDR3 is made up of 15 amino acids. The germline V gene has CDR1 MGHRA and CDR2 YSYEKL. V dropped 0 bases and J dropped 1 base, with 9 bases sitting between them. CDR3 coding DNA: TGCGCCAGCAGCCAAGATTTCGGGTCGAACACTGAAGCTTTCTTT. Its translation is CASSQDFGSNTEAFF.

This chain links TRBV5-1 with TRBJ2-1; a weak D match, TRBD2 (6 bases). The CDR3 consists of 15 residues. Trimming pared 1 base from V and 4 bases from J, leaving 12 bases between. Looked up from germline, CDR1 is SGHRS and CDR2 is YFSETQ. CDR3 amino acids: CASSLPGTAYNEQFF. Written as DNA, the CDR3 is TGCGCCAGCAGCTTGCCCGGGACTGCATACAATGAGCAGTTCTTC.

This chain uses TRBV12-3 or TRBV12-4 with TRBJ1-1; D is ambiguous. Trimming took 1 base from V and 6 from J, leaving 9 bases between them. There are 13 residues in the CDR3. CDR3 residues: CASSLGNSAEAFF. DNA for the CDR3: TGTGCCAGCAGTTTAGGAAATAGCGCTGAAGCTTTCTTT.

Here the CDR3 reads CAWDRGRSGYTF. CDR3 bases: TGTGCCTGGGACAGGGGGCGGTCGGGCTACACCTTC. The chain joins TRBV30 to TRBJ1-2, with 10 bases that match TRBD1. The CDR3 has 12 amino acids. Per the germline V gene, CDR1 is GTSNPN and CDR2 is SVGIG (reference sequence). Trimming cost V 5 bases and J 8 bases; bases outside gene matches: 5. The full variable domain, completed using reference TRBV30 and TRBJ1-2, is SQTIHQWPATLVQPVGSPLSLECTVEGTSNPNLYWYRQAAGRGLQLLFYSVGIGQISSEVPQNLSASRPQDRQFILSSKKLLLSDSGFYLCAWDRGRSGYTFGSGTRLTVV.

The rearrangement uses TRBV27 and TRBJ1-5; D is perhaps TRBD1 (5 bases). The CDR3 loop spans 15 amino acids. Germline lookup yields CDR1 MNHEY and CDR2 SMNVEV (reference sequence). With 6 bases removed from V and 6 bases from J, the gap between germline ends came to 18 bases. The CDR3 DNA is TGTGCCAGCAGACCACCGGGACCCGCTTTTCAGCCCCAGCATTTT. Its translation: CASRPPGPAFQPQHF.

The J gene is TRBJ2-7, the V gene TRBV27; D may correspond to TRBD1 or TRBD2 (6 bases each). CDR1 and CDR2 from the germline V gene are MNHEY and SMNVEV (reference sequence). Trimming took off 6 bases at V and 2 bases at J, with 17 bases between the two ends. The CDR3 sequence is 15 residues long. CDR3 in amino acids: CASRLFRGPTYEQYF. CDR3 nucleotides: TGTGCCAGCAGACTTTTCCGGGGGCCTACCTACGAGCAGTACTTC.

The rearrangement uses TRBV5-1 and TRBJ1-1; D possibly corresponds to TRBD1 (6 bases). Germline V gene lookup returns CDR1 SGHRS and CDR2 YFSETQ. The CDR3 loop spans 17 amino acids. V lost 0 bases and J 3 bases, leaving 18 bases between the germline ends. The CDR3 loop is CASSLERQGRIDTEAFF. CDR3 nucleotide sequence: TGCGCCAGCAGCTTGGAAAGGCAGGGGAGAATAGACACTGAAGCTTTCTTT.

The chain couples TRBV29-1 to TRBJ1-4; the D is unclear. V lost 4 bases and J 4 bases, leaving 7 bases between the germline ends. Per germline, CDR1 SQVTM and CDR2 ANQGSEA. CDR3 length: 12 residues. The CDR3 DNA is TGCAGCGTTGGAGGAAATAATGAAAAACTGTTTTTT. This encodes CSVGGNNEKLFF.

The rearrangement links TRBV10-1 to TRBJ2-3; TRBD2 aligns across 8 bases. V shed 6 bases, J shed 0 bases, and the junction held 5 bases outside the gene matches. Per germline, CDR1 WNHNN and CDR2 SYGVQD (reference sequence). The CDR3 contains 15 residues. The CDR3 region is CASRDGRASTDTQYF. The CDR3 DNA reads TGCGCCAGCAGAGACGGGAGGGCCAGCACAGATACGCAGTATTTT.

This clone was seen once. The chain uses TRBV10-3 and TRBJ2-1; no definite D call. V was pared by 4 bases and J by 7 bases, with 8 bases between. Germline CDR1 and CDR2: ENHRY and SYGVKD. This CDR3 comprises 12 residues. In DNA, the CDR3 is TGTGCCATCAGTGTAGGTGATAATGAGCAGTTCTTC. It yields the protein CAISVGDNEQFF.

The chain couples TRBV19 to TRBJ1-1; D remains ambiguous. The germline gives CDR1 LNHDA, CDR2 SQIVND (reference sequence). V dropped 4 bases and J dropped 4 bases, with 13 bases sitting between them. The length of the CDR3 is 14 residues. CDR3 sequence: CASSTVGWFTEAFF. As DNA, the CDR3 is TGTGCCAGTAGTACGGTGGGATGGTTCACTGAAGCTTTCTTT.

This clone was recorded many times. V and J are TRBV2 and TRBJ1-5; D is ambiguous. The CDR3 runs to 14 residues. Germline assignment: CDR1 SNHLY and CDR2 FYNNEI. Trimming cost V 7 bases and J 6 bases, with 16 bases left between them. The CDR3 is CASTGSIGIQPQHF. As DNA, the CDR3 is TGTGCCAGCACGGGGTCGATTGGGATTCAGCCCCAGCATTTT.

The V gene is TRBV27, the J gene TRBJ2-7, with 8 nucleotides matching TRBD1. Germline CDR1 and CDR2: MNHEY and SMNVEV (reference sequence). The CDR3 runs to 12 residues. Losses at the gene ends were 4 bases for V and 12 bases for J; bases not matched to a gene: 8. The CDR3 region is CASSSDRVVWYF. The DNA of the CDR3 is TGTGCCAGCAGTTCGGACAGGGTTGTATGGTACTTC.

The J gene is TRBJ2-3, the V gene TRBV5-4; D is undetermined. The CDR3 contains 15 residues. The V end was cut by 1 base, the J end by 3 bases, with 12 bases between. The germline V gene encodes CDR1 SGHNT and CDR2 YYREEE (reference sequence). The DNA of the CDR3 is TGTGCCAGCAGCTTGTTAGTGGACCCTACAGATACGCAGTATTTT. Its translation is CASSLLVDPTDTQYF.

The CDR3 here is CASSFRLAGDYEQYF. CDR3 bases: TGCGCCAGCAGCTTCCGACTAGCGGGAGACTACGAGCAGTACTTC. The chain is built from TRBV5-1 and TRBJ2-7; 12 bases map to TRBD2. CDR1 is SGHRS and CDR2 is YFSETQ in the germline V gene. Trimming at V came to 2 bases and at J to 3 bases, leaving 3 bases not matched to a gene. CDR3 length equals 15 residues.

V usage is TRBV11-2 and J usage is TRBJ1-4; TRBD1 matches at 9 bases. After removal of 2 bases from V and 2 bases from J, the junction contained 6 bases not matched to a gene. This CDR3 spans 17 amino acids. Germline lookup yields CDR1 SGHAT and CDR2 FQNNGV. CDR3: CASSLRDRVYTNEKLFF. In DNA, the CDR3 is TGTGCCAGCAGCTTAAGGGACAGGGTATACACTAATGAAAAACTGTTTTTT. The full variable domain, completed using reference TRBV11-2 and TRBJ1-4, is EAGVAQSPRYKIIEKRQSVAFWCNPISGHATLYWYQQILGQGPKLLIQFQNNGVVDDSQLPKDRFSAERLKGVDSTLKIQPAKLEDSAVYLCASSLRDRVYTNEKLFFGSGTQLSVL.

The CDR3 nucleotides are TGCGCCAGCAGCTTGGCCGGGGACAGGGGGCACCTTCCTAGCTACGAGCAGTACTTC. Amino acid sequence: CASSLAGDRGHLPSYEQYF. This chain links TRBV5-1 with TRBJ2-7; 12 nucleotides line up with TRBD1. The CDR3 loop spans 19 amino acids. The V gene end was trimmed by 0 bases and the J gene end by 3 bases; junction bases not matched to a gene: 13. The germline CDR1 and CDR2 sequences are SGHRS and YFSETQ.

V and J are TRBV9 and TRBJ1-2; possibly TRBD1 for D (6 bases). The germline CDR1 and CDR2 sequences are SGDLS and YYNGEE. Trimming pared 2 bases from V and 8 bases from J, leaving 16 bases between. CDR3 size: 14 residues. Here the CDR3 reads CASSVSQGLGGYTF. The CDR3 DNA reads as TGTGCCAGCAGCGTCTCCCAGGGGCTGGGGGGCTACACCTTC.

This rearrangement joins TRBV18 to TRBJ1-2; a possible D gene is TRBD1 (5 bases). Germline V gives CDR1 KGHSH, CDR2 LQKENI. Trimming left V 3 bases short and J 3 bases short, with 14 bases between. The CDR3 contains 15 residues. The DNA for the CDR3 is TGTGCCAGCTCACCGGGACTCAGTCTCGACTATGGCTACACCTTC. Translated, it gives CASSPGLSLDYGYTF.